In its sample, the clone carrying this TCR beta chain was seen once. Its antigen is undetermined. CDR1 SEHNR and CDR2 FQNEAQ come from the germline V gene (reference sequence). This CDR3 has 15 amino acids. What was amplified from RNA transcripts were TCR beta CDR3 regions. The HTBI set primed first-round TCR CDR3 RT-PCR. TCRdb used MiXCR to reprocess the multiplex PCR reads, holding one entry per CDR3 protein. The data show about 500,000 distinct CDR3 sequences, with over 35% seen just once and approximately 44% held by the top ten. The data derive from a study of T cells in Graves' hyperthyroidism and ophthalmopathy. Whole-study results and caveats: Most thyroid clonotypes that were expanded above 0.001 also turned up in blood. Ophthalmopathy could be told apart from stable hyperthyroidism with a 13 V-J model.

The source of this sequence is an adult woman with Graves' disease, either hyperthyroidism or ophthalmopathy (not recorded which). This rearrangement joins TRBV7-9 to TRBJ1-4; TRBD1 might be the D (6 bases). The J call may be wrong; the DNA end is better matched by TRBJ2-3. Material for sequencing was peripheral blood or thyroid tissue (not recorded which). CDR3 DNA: TGTGCCAGCAGCGCCGACAGGCTTAGCACAGATACGCAGTATTTT. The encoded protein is CASSADRLSTDTQYF.